Described below is a single T cell receptor (beta chain) sequence and its context. The data derive from a study of control samples from healthy donors and cancer patients. V lost 1 base to trimming and J lost 2 bases; unmatched junction nucleotides: 7. CDR1 is SGHVS, CDR2 FNYEAQ, per germline. The CDR3 extends over 18 amino acids. The assay was immunoSEQ multiplex PCR, and TCRdb's table has in-frame clones only and misses some. The table includes approximately 87,000 clones, about 86% detected once. The receptor comes from a woman aged 45-60 years in good health. This chain connects TRBV7-6 to TRBJ2-1; 11 nucleotides line up with TRBD2. Sequenced: blood. The CDR3 coding sequence is TGTGCCAGCAGCTTAGGTAACCCGGGACTAGCGGCCTACAATGAGCAGTTCTTC. Encoded protein: CASSLGNPGLAAYNEQFF.